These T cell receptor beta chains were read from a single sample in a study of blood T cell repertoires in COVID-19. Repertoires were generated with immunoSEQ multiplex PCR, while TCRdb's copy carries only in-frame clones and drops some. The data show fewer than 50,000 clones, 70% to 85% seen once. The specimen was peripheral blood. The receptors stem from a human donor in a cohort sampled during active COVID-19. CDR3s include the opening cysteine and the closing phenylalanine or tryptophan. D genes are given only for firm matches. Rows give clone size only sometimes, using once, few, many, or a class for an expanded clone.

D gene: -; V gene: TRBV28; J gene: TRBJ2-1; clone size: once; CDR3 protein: CASSVQGSVEQFF; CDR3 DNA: TGTGCCAGCAGTGTTCAGGGAAGCGTTGAGCAGTTCTTC
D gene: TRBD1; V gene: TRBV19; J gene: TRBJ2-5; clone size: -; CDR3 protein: CASTPGQGGTQYF; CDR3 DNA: TGTGCCAGTACCCCCGGACAGGGAGGGACCCAGTACTTC
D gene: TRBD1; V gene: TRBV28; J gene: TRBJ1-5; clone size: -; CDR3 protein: CASSLFTGAGEWPQHF; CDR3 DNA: TGTGCCAGCAGTTTATTTACAGGGGCTGGGGAGTGGCCCCAGCATTTT
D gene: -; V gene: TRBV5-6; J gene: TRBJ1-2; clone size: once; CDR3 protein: CASSLVDSGYGYTF; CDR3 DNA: TGTGCCAGCAGCTTGGTGGACAGTGGCTATGGCTACACCTTC
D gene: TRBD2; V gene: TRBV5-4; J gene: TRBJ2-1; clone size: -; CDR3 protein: CASSPRPGTSGSGNEQFF; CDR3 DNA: TGTGCCAGCAGCCCCCGTCCCGGGACTAGCGGGAGCGGCAATGAGCAGTTCTTC
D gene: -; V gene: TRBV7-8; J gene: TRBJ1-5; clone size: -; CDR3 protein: CASSSDSYSNQPQHF; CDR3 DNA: TGTGCCAGCAGTTCGGACAGCTATAGCAATCAGCCCCAGCATTTT
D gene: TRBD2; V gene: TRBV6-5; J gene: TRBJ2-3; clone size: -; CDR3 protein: CASTGTRSTDTQYF; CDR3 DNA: TGTGCCAGTACCGGGACTAGATCCACAGATACGCAGTATTTT
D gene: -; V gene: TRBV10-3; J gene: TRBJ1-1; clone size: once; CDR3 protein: CAISDIRNTEAFF; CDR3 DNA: TGTGCCATCAGTGATATTAGGAACACTGAAGCTTTCTTT
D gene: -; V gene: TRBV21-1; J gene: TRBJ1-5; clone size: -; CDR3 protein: CASTPGTGNQPQHF; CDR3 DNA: TGTGCCAGCACCCCAGGGACAGGGAATCAGCCCCAGCATTTT
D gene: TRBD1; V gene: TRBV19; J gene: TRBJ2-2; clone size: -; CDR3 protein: CASSTPQGAHTGELFF; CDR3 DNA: TGTGCCAGTAGTACCCCACAGGGGGCACACACCGGGGAGCTGTTTTTT
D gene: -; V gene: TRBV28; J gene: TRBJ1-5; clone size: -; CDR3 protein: CASSLARRDQPQHF; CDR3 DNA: TGTGCCAGCAGTTTAGCCCGTCGCGATCAGCCCCAGCATTTT
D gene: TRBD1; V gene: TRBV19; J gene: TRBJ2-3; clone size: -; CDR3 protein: CASSGDRACTDTQYF; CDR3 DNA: TGTGCCAGTAGCGGGGACAGGGCTTGCACAGATACGCAGTATTTT
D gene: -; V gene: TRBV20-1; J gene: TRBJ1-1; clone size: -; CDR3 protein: CSARRDTEAFF; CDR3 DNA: TGCAGTGCCCGGAGAGACACTGAAGCTTTCTTT
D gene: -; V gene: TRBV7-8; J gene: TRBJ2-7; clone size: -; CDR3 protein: CASSLQGYEQYF; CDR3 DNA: TGTGCCAGCAGCTTACAGGGGTACGAGCAGTACTTC
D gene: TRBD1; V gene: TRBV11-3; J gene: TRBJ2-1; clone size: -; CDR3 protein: CASSLRDRGLNEQFF; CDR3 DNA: TGTGCCAGCAGCCTCCGGGACAGGGGGCTGAATGAGCAGTTCTTC
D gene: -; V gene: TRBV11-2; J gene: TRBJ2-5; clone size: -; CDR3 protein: CASSLEYAGAQETQYF; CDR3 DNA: TGTGCCAGCAGCTTAGAATATGCGGGGGCCCAAGAGACCCAGTACTTC
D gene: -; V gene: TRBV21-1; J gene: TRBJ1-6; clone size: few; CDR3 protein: CASSNRDRGNSPLHF; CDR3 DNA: TGTGCCAGCAGCAACCGGGACAGGGGTAATTCACCCCTCCACTTT
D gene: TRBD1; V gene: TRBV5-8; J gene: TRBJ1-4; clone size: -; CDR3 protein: CASSSQGAANEKLFF; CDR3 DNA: TGTGCCAGCAGCTCTCAGGGGGCAGCTAATGAAAAACTGTTTTTT
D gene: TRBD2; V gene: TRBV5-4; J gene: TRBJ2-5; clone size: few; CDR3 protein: CASNLISGGQETQYF; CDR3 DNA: TGTGCCAGCAACTTAATTAGCGGGGGCCAAGAGACCCAGTACTTC
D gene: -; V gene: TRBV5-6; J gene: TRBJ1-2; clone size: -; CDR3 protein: CASSLGQRGYTF; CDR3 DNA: TGTGCCAGCAGCCTGGGACAACGCGGCTACACCTTC
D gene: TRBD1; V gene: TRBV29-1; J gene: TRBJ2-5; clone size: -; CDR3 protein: CSGRPGGIQETQYF; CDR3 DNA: TGCAGCGGTCGACCAGGGGGCATCCAAGAGACCCAGTACTTC
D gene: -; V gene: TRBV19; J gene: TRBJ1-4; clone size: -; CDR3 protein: CASSSQGRTNEKLFF; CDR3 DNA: TGTGCCAGTAGTTCCCAGGGGCGGACTAATGAAAAACTGTTTTTT
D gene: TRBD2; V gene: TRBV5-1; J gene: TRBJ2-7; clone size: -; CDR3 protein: CASSSTSGYEQYF; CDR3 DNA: TGCGCCAGCAGCTCGACTAGCGGTTACGAGCAGTACTTC
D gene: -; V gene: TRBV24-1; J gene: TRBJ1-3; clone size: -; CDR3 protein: CATSDPPGAGAQGNTIYF; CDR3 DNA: TGTGCCACCAGTGACCCTCCCGGGGCGGGGGCGCAAGGAAACACCATATATTTT
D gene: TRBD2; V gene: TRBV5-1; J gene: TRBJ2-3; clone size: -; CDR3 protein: CASRPSGGTSTDTQYF; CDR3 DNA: TGCGCCAGCAGGCCTAGCGGGGGGACTAGCACAGATACGCAGTATTTT
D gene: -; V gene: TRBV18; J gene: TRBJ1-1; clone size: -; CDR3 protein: CASSPSAAAEAFF; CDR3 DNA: TGTGCCAGCTCACCGTCGGCGGCTGCTGAAGCTTTCTTT
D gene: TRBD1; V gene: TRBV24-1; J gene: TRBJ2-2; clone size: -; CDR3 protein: CATSDLQGAGGTGELFF; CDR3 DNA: TGTGCCACCAGTGATTTACAGGGGGCTGGCGGCACCGGGGAGCTGTTTTTT
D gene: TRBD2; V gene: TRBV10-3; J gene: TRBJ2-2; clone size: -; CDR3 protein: CAISEPSGRVTGELFF; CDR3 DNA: TGTGCCATCAGTGAGCCGAGCGGGAGGGTCACCGGGGAGCTGTTTTTT
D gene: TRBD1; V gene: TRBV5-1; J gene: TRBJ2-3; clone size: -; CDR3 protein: CASSHGQGTDTQYF; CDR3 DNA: TGCGCCAGCAGCCACGGACAGGGCACAGATACGCAGTATTTT
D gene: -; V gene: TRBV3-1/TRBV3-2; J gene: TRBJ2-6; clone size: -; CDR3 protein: CASSRSSGANVLTF; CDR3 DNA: TGTGCCAGCAGCCGGAGCTCTGGGGCCAACGTCCTGACTTTC
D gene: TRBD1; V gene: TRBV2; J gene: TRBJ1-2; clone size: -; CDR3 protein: CASLGQGGYGYTF; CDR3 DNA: TGTGCCAGCCTGGGACAGGGCGGCTATGGCTACACCTTC
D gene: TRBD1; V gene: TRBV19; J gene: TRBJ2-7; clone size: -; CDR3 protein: CASSGAGTGRPYEQYF; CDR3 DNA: TGTGCCAGTAGTGGAGCCGGGACAGGGAGACCCTACGAGCAGTACTTC
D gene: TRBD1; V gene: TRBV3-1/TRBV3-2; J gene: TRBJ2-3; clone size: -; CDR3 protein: CASSPRTGLTDTQYF; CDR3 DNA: TGTGCCAGCAGCCCGAGGACAGGGCTCACAGATACGCAGTATTTT
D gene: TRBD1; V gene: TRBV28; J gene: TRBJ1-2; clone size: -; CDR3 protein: CASSSARGRQDGYTF; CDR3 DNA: TGTGCCAGCAGTTCCGCCAGGGGGCGCCAGGATGGCTACACCTTC
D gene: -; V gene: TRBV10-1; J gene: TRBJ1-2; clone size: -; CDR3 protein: CASSTGWDYGYTF; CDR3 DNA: TGCGCCAGCAGCACAGGGTGGGACTATGGCTACACCTTC
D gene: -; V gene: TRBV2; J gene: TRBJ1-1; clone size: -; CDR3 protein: CASSGWQDTEAFF; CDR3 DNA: TGTGCCAGCAGTGGTTGGCAGGACACTGAAGCTTTCTTT
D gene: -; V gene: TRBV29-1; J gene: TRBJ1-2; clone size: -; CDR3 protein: CSVINPLGRGGGYTF; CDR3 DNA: TGCAGCGTTATAAACCCATTGGGCAGGGGTGGGGGCTACACCTTC
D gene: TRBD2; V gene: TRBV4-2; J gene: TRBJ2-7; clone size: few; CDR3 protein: CASSQTLSGSYEQYF; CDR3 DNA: TGTGCCAGCAGCCAAACACTTAGCGGGAGTTACGAGCAGTACTTC
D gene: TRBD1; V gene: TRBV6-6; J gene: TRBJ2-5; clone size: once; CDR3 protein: CASSRGTGIGETQYF; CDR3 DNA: TGTGCCAGCAGTAGAGGGACAGGGATTGGGGAGACCCAGTACTTC
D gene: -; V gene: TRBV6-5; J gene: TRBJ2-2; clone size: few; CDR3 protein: CASSYGGTGAGELFF; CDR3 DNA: TGTGCCAGCAGTTATGGCGGGACCGGCGCCGGGGAGCTGTTTTTT
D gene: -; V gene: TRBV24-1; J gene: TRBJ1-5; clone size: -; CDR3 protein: CATSGQGEQPQHF; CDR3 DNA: TGTGCCACCAGTGGGCAGGGTGAACAGCCCCAGCATTTT
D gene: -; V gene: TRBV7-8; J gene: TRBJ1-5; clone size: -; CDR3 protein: CASSLQGGKDQPQHF; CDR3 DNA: TGTGCCAGCAGCTTACAGGGTGGGAAGGATCAGCCCCAGCATTTT
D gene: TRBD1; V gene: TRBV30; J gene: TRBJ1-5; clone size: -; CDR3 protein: CAWSVGVRNRGQPQHF; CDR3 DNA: TGTGCCTGGAGTGTAGGGGTGAGGAACAGGGGTCAGCCCCAGCATTTT